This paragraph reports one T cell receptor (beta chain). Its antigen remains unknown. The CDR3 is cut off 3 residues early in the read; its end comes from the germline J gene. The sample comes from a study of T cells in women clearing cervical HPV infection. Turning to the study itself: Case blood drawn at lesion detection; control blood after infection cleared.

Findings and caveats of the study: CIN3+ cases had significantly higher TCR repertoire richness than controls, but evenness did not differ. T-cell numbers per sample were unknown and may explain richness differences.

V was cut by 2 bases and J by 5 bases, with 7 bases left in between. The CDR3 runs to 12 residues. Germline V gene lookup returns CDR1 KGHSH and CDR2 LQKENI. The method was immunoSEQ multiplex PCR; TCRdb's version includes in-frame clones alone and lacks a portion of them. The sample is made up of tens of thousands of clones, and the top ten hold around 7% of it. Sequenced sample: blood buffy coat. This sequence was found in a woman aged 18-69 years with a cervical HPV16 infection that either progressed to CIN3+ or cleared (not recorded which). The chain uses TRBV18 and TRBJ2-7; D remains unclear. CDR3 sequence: CASSPAQHEQYF. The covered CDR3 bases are TGTGCCAGCTCACCAGCACAGCACGAG.